The clone carrying this T cell receptor beta chain appeared a few times. An equimolar mix of two oligonucleotides served as the beta constant-region primer for TRBC1 and TRBC2. TCRdb ran MiXCR on the UMI-ligation and nested PCR reads and lists one entry per CDR3 protein. The sample has 120,000 to 150,000 distinct CDR3 sequences, about a sixth seen once. This sample is drawn from a study of naive and memory T cell subsets. Sequenced: naive CD4+ T cells from blood. The clonotype originates from a human donor in good health.

The CDR3 nucleotides are TGCGCCAGCAGCTATTCCCTGACCTCCTACGATCCACAAGAGACCCAGTACTTC. This encodes CASSYSLTSYDPQETQYF. This chain joins TRBV5-1 and TRBJ2-5; no definite D call. This CDR3 spans 18 amino acids. Germline V gene data show CDR1 as SGHRS and CDR2 as YFSETQ. V lost 3 bases to trimming and J lost 2 bases, with 23 bases between them.